Each of the 22 T cell receptor beta chains below was sequenced from the same sample in a study of shared clonotypes between healthy human individuals. The data were produced by immunoSEQ multiplex PCR, yet TCRdb's version contains in-frame clones alone and is incomplete. The sample has a few million clones; over 85% are singletons. CD45RO-negative, CCR7-positively selected cells formed the naive CD8 fraction, excluding terminally differentiated effector memory CD45RA+ cells. The source material was naive CD8+ T cells from PBMCs. Receptor source: a young man in good health. Some clones in this sample may be carry-over from other donors' samples.

This clone was observed once. The sample holds other DNA sequences that translate to the same CDR3. The chain carries TRBV19 and TRBJ2-7, with a tentative D call TRBD1 (6 bases). Between the trimmed V and J ends, which lost 7 bases and 0 bases, there was a span of 7 bases. The germline V gene encodes CDR1 LNHDA and CDR2 SQIVND (reference sequence). This CDR3 region has 12 residues. CDR3 residues: CASKDSSYEQYF. In DNA form, the CDR3 reads TGTGCCAGTAAGGACAGCTCCTACGAGCAGTACTTC.

The chain links TRBV5-1 to TRBJ2-7; D may be TRBD1 or TRBD2 (5 bases each). Germline V gene data show CDR1 as SGHRS and CDR2 as YFSETQ. The CDR3 loop spans 16 amino acids. V was cut by 0 bases and J by 5 bases, with 18 bases left in between. CDR3 protein: CASSLGRDGVRNEQYF. For the CDR3, the DNA is TGCGCCAGCAGCTTGGGCCGGGACGGTGTACGGAACGAGCAGTACTTC.

The V call is TRBV28, the J call TRBJ2-7; D uncertain. Trimming cost V 3 bases and J 3 bases, with 6 bases left between them. CDR1 and CDR2 from the germline V gene are MDHEN and SYDVKM. The CDR3 runs to 12 residues. This chain's CDR3 is CASSFKVYEQYF. As DNA, the CDR3 is TGTGCCAGCAGTTTTAAAGTCTACGAGCAGTACTTC.

CDR3 sequence (DNA): TGCGCCAGCAGCCATAGTCGGGAAGGGACTGGAAACACCATATATTTT. Translation: CASSHSREGTGNTIYF. The chain couples TRBV4-3 to TRBJ1-3; D call uncertain. V was clipped by 3 bases and J by 2 bases, with 14 bases between them. Germline V CDR1 and CDR2: LGHNA, YSLEER. The CDR3 loop spans 16 amino acids.

The chain has TRBV2 and TRBJ2-4, with D perhaps TRBD1 or TRBD2 (5 bases each). CDR1 is SNHLY and CDR2 is FYNNEI in the germline V gene. This CDR3 has 16 residues. With 6 bases removed from V and 4 bases from J, the gap between germline ends came to 19 bases. The CDR3 loop reads CASRHRDGLTKNIQYF. Written as DNA, the CDR3 is TGTGCCAGCAGGCATCGGGACGGACTGACTAAAAACATTCAGTACTTC. Full variable domain (outside the CDR3, taken from reference TRBV2 and TRBJ2-4): EPEVTQTPSHQVTQMGQEVILRCVPISNHLYFYWYRQILGQKVEFLVSFYNNEISEKSEIFDDQFSVERPDGSNFTLKIRSTKLEDSAMYFCASRHRDGLTKNIQYFGAGTRLSVL.

The chain joins TRBV5-6 to TRBJ1-6; TRBD1 agrees at 7 bases. The trim removed 0 bases at V and 7 bases at J, leaving 10 bases unmatched. Germline V gene data show CDR1 as SGHDT and CDR2 as YYEEEE. The CDR3 extends over 17 amino acids. The CDR3 coding sequence is TGTGCCAGCAGCTTGGTTTATCAAGGACAGGAAAATTCACCCCTCCACTTT. Translating gives CASSLVYQGQENSPLHF.

The chain employs TRBV9 and TRBJ2-1, with 13 bases fitting TRBD2. CDR3 length: 17 amino acids. CDR1 and CDR2 (germline): SGDLS, YYNGEE. Trimming took 0 bases from V and 6 from J; bases not matched to a gene: 6. The CDR3 bases are TGTGCCAGCAGCGTAGGCCGGACTAGCGGGGGTGGCAATGAGCAGTTCTTC. This codes for CASSVGRTSGGGNEQFF.

This sequence joins TRBV5-6 and TRBJ1-1; D is unresolved. Trimming stripped 4 bases from V and 1 base from J, with 11 bases between. The germline CDR1 and CDR2 sequences are SGHDT and YYEEEE. The CDR3 sequence is 14 residues long. CDR3 sequence reads: CASSRVLENTEAFF. For the CDR3, the DNA is TGTGCCAGCAGCCGGGTATTAGAGAACACTGAAGCTTTCTTT. Full variable domain (rest looked up from reference TRBV5-6 and TRBJ1-1): DAGVTQSPTHLIKTRGQQVTLRCSPKSGHDTVSWYQQALGQGPQFIFQYYEEEERQRGNFPDRFSGHQFPNYSSELNVNALLLGDSALYLCASSRVLENTEAFFGQGTRLTVV.

As regards this clone: This same CDR3 is encoded by further DNA sequences in the sample. CDR3 coding DNA: TGCGCCAGCAGGCCGGGACTAGCGGGAGCCTACGAGCAGTACTTC. The encoded protein is CASRPGLAGAYEQYF. The rearrangement links TRBV5-1 to TRBJ2-7, with TRBD2 matching over 14 bases. With V trimmed by 5 bases and J by 2 bases, 3 bases remained unmatched. CDR1 is SGHRS, CDR2 YFSETQ, per germline. This CDR3 is built from 15 residues.

This clone has only one observation. V is TRBV9 and J is TRBJ2-7; a weak D match, TRBD1 (5 bases). V was shortened by 4 bases and J by 3 bases, with 23 bases between the two germline ends. The germline V gene encodes CDR1 SGDLS and CDR2 YYNGEE. This CDR3 spans 17 amino acids. This chain's CDR3 is CASSPPGDSTFSYEQYF. For the CDR3, the DNA is TGTGCCAGCAGCCCACCCGGTGACAGTACCTTTAGCTACGAGCAGTACTTC.

V is TRBV9 and J is TRBJ2-3; D not resolved. V was cut by 0 bases and J by 4 bases, with 12 bases left in between. The germline V gene has CDR1 SGDLS and CDR2 YYNGEE. CDR3 length equals 15 residues. The CDR3 spells CASSVEGRPPDTQYF. The DNA for the CDR3 is TGTGCCAGCAGCGTAGAAGGTAGACCCCCAGATACGCAGTATTTT. The full variable domain, its missing parts supplied by reference TRBV9 and TRBJ2-3, is DSGVTQTPKHLITATGQRVTLRCSPRSGDLSVYWYQQSLDQGLQFLIQYYNGEERAKGNILERFSAQQFPDLHSELNLSSLELGDSALYFCASSVEGRPPDTQYFGPGTRLTVL.

This clone was counted between two and nine times. V and J are TRBV7-6 and TRBJ1-5, with D possibly TRBD1 on 5 matching bases. The CDR3 runs 16 residues. CDR1 and CDR2 from the germline V gene are SGHVS and FNYEAQ. The V end lost 5 bases, the J end lost 0 bases, and 14 bases lay between the germline ends. The CDR3 coding sequence is TGTGCCAGCAGCCCTGGCTGGGACGGTAGCAATCAGCCCCAGCATTTT. This sequence encodes CASSPGWDGSNQPQHF. The full variable domain, rest sourced from reference TRBV7-6 and TRBJ1-5, is GAGVSQSPRYKVTKRGQDVALRCDPISGHVSLYWYRQALGQGPEFLTYFNYEAQQDKSGLPNDRFSAERPEGSISTLTIQRTEQRDSAMYRCASSPGWDGSNQPQHFGDGTRLSIL.

The rearrangement links TRBV27 to TRBJ1-2; the D gene is possibly TRBD1 (6 bases). Germline values: CDR1 MNHEY, CDR2 SMNVEV (reference sequence). The CDR3 extends over 18 amino acids. Trimming took off 3 bases at V and 1 base at J, with 21 bases between the two ends. Here the CDR3 reads CASSFLHRAGIFNYGYTF. CDR3 coding DNA: TGTGCCAGCAGTTTCCTCCACAGGGCCGGCATTTTTAACTATGGCTACACCTTC.

This chain uses TRBV9 with TRBJ2-1; unclear D gene. Trimming left V 4 bases short and J 9 bases short, with 17 bases between. Germline V gene data show CDR1 as SGDLS and CDR2 as YYNGEE. There are 14 residues in the CDR3. CDR3 residues: CASSSTRLSGEQFF. CDR3 coding DNA: TGTGCCAGCAGCTCAACACGGCTATCCGGTGAGCAGTTCTTC.

Remarks on this clone: The identical CDR3 is also encoded by other nucleotide sequences in the sample. The chain links TRBV9 to TRBJ2-7; D remains unclear. Trimming shortened V by 0 bases and J by 7 bases, and 8 bases separated the two germline ends. The CDR3 has 12 amino acids. The V gene's germline CDR1 is SGDLS and CDR2 YYNGEE. CDR3 in DNA: TGTGCCAGCAGCGTAGGAGAAGGGGAGCAGTACTTC. Translated, it gives CASSVGEGEQYF. Full variable domain (remainder filled in from reference TRBV9 and TRBJ2-7): DSGVTQTPKHLITATGQRVTLRCSPRSGDLSVYWYQQSLDQGLQFLIQYYNGEERAKGNILERFSAQQFPDLHSELNLSSLELGDSALYFCASSVGEGEQYFGPGTRLTVT.

The chain has TRBV7-9 and TRBJ2-7; 8 nucleotides align to TRBD1. The V gene end was trimmed by 5 bases and the J gene end by 6 bases; junction bases not matched to a gene: 6. This CDR3 contains 13 residues. Germline V gives CDR1 SEHNR, CDR2 FQNEAQ (reference sequence). The CDR3, as DNA: TGTGCCAGCAGCCGGGACAGGCTTGGCGAGCAGTACTTC. It is translated as CASSRDRLGEQYF.

J is TRBJ2-7 and V is TRBV10-1; 12 bases agree with TRBD1. Germline V gene data show CDR1 as WNHNN and CDR2 as SYGVQD (reference sequence). CDR3 length: 15 amino acids. Trimming removed 2 bases from V and 4 bases from J; junction bases left unmatched: 3. The CDR3 sequence: CASSEGTGGPYEQYF. In nucleotides, the CDR3 is TGCGCCAGCAGTGAGGGGACAGGGGGCCCTTACGAGCAGTACTTC.

The chain couples TRBV4-1 to TRBJ2-2, with unresolved D. This CDR3 has 15 amino acids. V was trimmed by 2 bases and J by 3 bases, leaving 10 bases between them. Germline V CDR1 and CDR2: MGHRA, YSYEKL. CDR3 sequence reads: CASSQLRLDTGELFF. The CDR3 nucleotides are TGCGCCAGCAGCCAACTTCGCTTGGACACCGGGGAGCTGTTTTTT.

The table lists this clone with a count of one. The chain employs TRBV2 and TRBJ1-5, with D possibly being TRBD1 (6 bases). CDR1 and CDR2 (germline): SNHLY, FYNNEI. CDR3 length: 13 residues. V was shortened by 7 bases and J by 4 bases, with 11 bases between the two germline ends. The CDR3 nucleotides read TGTGCCAGCACCCGAGGACAGAATCAGCCCCAGCATTTT. This sequence encodes CASTRGQNQPQHF.

The chain employs TRBV11-2 and TRBJ2-5; the D is unclear. The V end was cut by 0 bases, the J end by 5 bases, with 10 bases between. In germline, CDR1 is SGHAT, CDR2 FQNNGV. The CDR3 loop spans 14 amino acids. The CDR3 protein is CASSLEGYGETQYF. Here the CDR3 DNA reads TGTGCCAGCAGCTTAGAGGGGTATGGGGAGACCCAGTACTTC.

The rearrangement links TRBV6-5 to TRBJ2-1; no firm D call. The germline V and J ends were trimmed by 0 bases and 15 bases, with 18 bases remaining between them. This CDR3 has 14 residues. Germline values: CDR1 MNHEY, CDR2 SVGAGI. CDR3 coding DNA: TGTGCCAGCAGTTACTCGCCCGAGTCCACGGCGGTGTTCTTC. Translated, it gives CASSYSPESTAVFF.

The chain recombines TRBV28 with TRBJ2-7, with TRBD2 matching 10 bases. Germline loops: CDR1 MDHEN, CDR2 SYDVKM. The CDR3 spans 14 residues. The V segment lost 6 bases and the J segment 6 bases; nucleotides outside the gene matches: 8. CDR3 protein: CASRPAGGLVEQYF. The CDR3 DNA follows: TGTGCCAGCAGGCCAGCGGGAGGGCTAGTCGAGCAGTACTTC.